This T cell receptor (beta chain) derives from a study of Graves' ophthalmopathy and Graves' hyperthyroidism (dated by TCRdb to the late 2010s). A note on the overall study: Peripheral blood samples were taken at the time of initial diagnosis, before any treatment was given. TCR beta repertoire signatures were used to distinguish Graves' ophthalmopathy from Graves' hyperthyroidism and to predict progression to ophthalmopathy. In total, 135 blood samples were TCR-sequenced: 40 to 45 ophthalmopathy, approximately 80 hyperthyroidism and some 17 hyperthyroidism-to-ophthalmopathy patients. To explore V-J signatures distinguishing ophthalmopathy from hyperthyroidism, a discovery set of approximately 100 patients (about 43 ophthalmopathy, 57 stable hyperthyroidism) was enrolled. An independent validation cohort comprised fewer than 20 hyperthyroidism patients and roughly 15 patients who later progressed from hyperthyroidism to ophthalmopathy. T-cell repertoires of thyroid tissue and blood were compared in five or six hyperthyroidism patients. Following sampling, methimazole starting at 30 mg daily was administered to hyperthyroidism patients, and high-dose intravenous methylprednisolone was administered to ophthalmopathy patients. The 75 to 100 discovery patients were divided at random into training and test sets in a 7:3 ratio.

For repertoire sequencing, the TCR beta CDR3 regions were amplified from RNA transcripts. The first round of RT-PCR was done with HTBI primers and the Qiagen OneStep RT-PCR kit, and was followed by a second round of multiplex PCR, then size selection and purification. Sequencing of the libraries was carried out on an Illumina HiSeq2000 in paired-end mode with 100 bp reads. As for how the authors treated the data: Reads were processed with SOAPnuke, discarding reads with adapters, uncalled bases, mean Phred below 15, or no exact constant-primer or identifier match. COPE v1.2.5 was used to merge the high-quality paired reads. Each unique nucleotide sequence was defined as a clonotype, and clonotypes were aligned to IMGT TRB V, D and J references with MiTCR v1.1. The analysis was limited to V-J combinations with a frequency above 0.0001, which together covered just over 98% of the repertoires. A TCR clonal expansion and chaos score per V-J combination was defined as the ratio of F50 clonal expansion to chaos observed in the TCRdist matrix. Features were reduced by Welch's t-statistics and random forest to approximately 13 V-J combinations, which fed a naive Bayes classifier. The similarity between thyroid and blood repertoires was quantified using the Morisita-Horn index. TCRdb itself trimmed the public reads at Q25 with fastp, ran MiXCR and retained productive beta chains. Each entry merges the rows of one CDR3 protein and shows their most common DNA and genes. Clone size and V and J calls follow TCRdb, not the original study. The sample yields roughly 420,000 distinct CDR3 sequences; more than 20% were counted once. Clones ranked in the top ten supply roughly 3% of the sample.

As for this clonotype: The clone's antigen remains unknown. No much larger clone exists at a distance of one base, and base qualities are not known.

Cut back by 8 bases and 4 bases, the V and J ends lie 9 bases apart. For CDR1 and CDR2, the germline V gene lists MNHNS and SASEGT. From cysteine to phenylalanine, the CDR3 is 12 amino acids long. The kept DNA is CDR3 alone, 36 bases in frame from the first base. Hyperthyroidism was considered stable if no progression to ophthalmopathy occurred within 18 months of follow-up. Patients with hyperthyroidism were aged 18 to 65 years, had been newly diagnosed, and had a disease duration of less than 2 months. Patients with other autoimmune diseases, uncontrolled infections, pregnancy or lactation were excluded from the study. Diagnosis relied on clinical symptoms, serum thyroxine, TRAb, thyroid ultrasound and orbital computed tomography. Using Ficoll-Paque density gradient centrifugation, PBMCs were isolated from about 9.2 ml of fresh peripheral blood. Trizol reagent was used to extract the total RNA, and its quality was then checked on an Agilent 2100 Bioanalyzer.

Points the paper makes about the study in general: In cross-validation, the 13-signature model distinguished ophthalmopathy from stable hyperthyroidism with around 90% sensitivity and approximately 81% specificity, while in the test set the corresponding values were approximately 79% and 70%. Among expanded thyroid clonotypes with frequency above 0.001, most also showed up in blood, which suggests that blood repertoires may reflect the thyroid immune response. No statistical method was used to set the sample size in advance, and the investigators knew which group each participant was assigned to. In validation, the model predicted ophthalmopathy progression with about 64% sensitivity and roughly 78% specificity; fewer than 15 predicted patients were CT-confirmed with GO in a median of approximately six months.

The sequence links TRBV6-1 to TRBJ1-5; the D gene cannot be named for sure. Sequencing was performed on peripheral blood. This clonotype was sampled from a woman aged 18-29 years with stable Graves' hyperthyroidism. Donor details come from another sample of the same person, matched by shared clones. The bases are TGTGCCAGCGGAGTCATAAATCAGCCCCAGCATTTT. This is translated as CASGVINQPQHF.